The 17 T cell receptor beta chains in this list originate from one sample, sequenced in a study of cytomegalovirus exposure and HLA in healthy donors. Libraries were prepared by immunoSEQ multiplex PCR; TCRdb keeps only in-frame clonotypes and omits some of them. Found here are about 130,000 clones, about 87% of them singletons; the top ten hold around 6%. The source material was PBMCs. The receptors were gathered from a woman in her thirties in good health and CMV-seropositive.

The chain joins TRBV10-2 to TRBJ1-6; D is perhaps TRBD1 (6 bases). The ends were cut back, 2 bases at V and 10 bases at J, with 15 bases in the middle. The CDR3 extends over 15 amino acids. In germline, CDR1 is WSHSY, CDR2 SAAADI. The CDR3 nucleotides are TGCGCCAGCAGTGAGCCCCCGAGGGGGTACTCACCCCTCCACTTT. Amino acid sequence: CASSEPPRGYSPLHF.

The J gene is TRBJ1-5, the V gene TRBV15; 7 bases map to TRBD1. V was clipped by 4 bases and J by 5 bases; unmatched bases: 8. Germline V lookup: CDR1 LNHNV, CDR2 YYDKDF (reference sequence). There are 15 residues in the CDR3. DNA for the CDR3: TGTGCCACCAGCACAGATACAGGGGCCTATCAGCCCCAGCATTTT. Translated: CATSTDTGAYQPQHF.

The chain links TRBV2 to TRBJ2-1, with 16 bases matching TRBD2. The germline V gene has CDR1 SNHLY and CDR2 FYNNEI. V lost 6 bases to trimming and J lost 8 bases; unmatched junction nucleotides: 19. This CDR3 region has 20 residues. The CDR3 nucleotides are TGTGCCAGCAGGGACAGTTCCGGGACTAGCGGGAGGGCCGTGGGCGATGAGCAGTTCTTC. Its protein is CASRDSSGTSGRAVGDEQFF. The complete variable domain, with remaining parts taken from reference TRBV2 and TRBJ2-1, reads EPEVTQTPSHQVTQMGQEVILRCVPISNHLYFYWYRQILGQKVEFLVSFYNNEISEKSEIFDDQFSVERPDGSNFTLKIRSTKLEDSAMYFCASRDSSGTSGRAVGDEQFFGPGTRLTVL.

V is TRBV9 and J is TRBJ2-1; possible D gene TRBD2, 5 bases. The CDR3 is 15 amino acids. Germline loops: CDR1 SGDLS, CDR2 YYNGEE. Deletions cut 0 bases from V and 0 bases from J, with 7 bases between. CDR3 sequence (DNA): TGTGCCAGCAGCGTAGGAGGGCTCTCCTACAATGAGCAGTTCTTC. Amino acids: CASSVGGLSYNEQFF.

V usage is TRBV2 and J usage is TRBJ2-1; the match to TRBD2 covers 9 bases. J lost 3 bases, V lost 3 bases, and 12 bases had no gene match. Germline assignment: CDR1 SNHLY and CDR2 FYNNEI. The CDR3 loop spans 18 amino acids. Here the CDR3 reads CASSDGGAGLAIYNEQFF. The CDR3 DNA reads as TGTGCCAGCAGTGATGGGGGAGCCGGACTAGCGATCTACAATGAGCAGTTCTTC.

This clone was observed once. The chain joins TRBV19 to TRBJ2-7; 7 bases map to TRBD1. Germline CDR1 reads LNHDA; CDR2 reads SQIVND (reference sequence). J gave up 0 bases and V 6 bases, and 8 bases lay outside the gene matches. This CDR3 has 15 residues. The CDR3 loop reads CASSQSQGVSYEQYF. CDR3 nucleotides: TGTGCCAGTAGCCAATCGCAGGGGGTCTCCTACGAGCAGTACTTC.

The CDR3: CASSAQVRETQYF. The CDR3 DNA is TGTGCCAGCAGTGCCCAGGTCCGAGAGACCCAGTACTTC. This chain uses TRBV6-1 with TRBJ2-5, with D uncertain. The CDR3 runs 13 residues. V lost 4 bases and J 4 bases, leaving 10 bases between the germline ends. Germline assignment: CDR1 MNHNS and CDR2 SASEGT.

The chain employs TRBV19 and TRBJ1-2; D unresolved. The CDR3 extends over 13 amino acids. Trimming left V 3 bases short and J 3 bases short, with 8 bases between. Looked up from germline, CDR1 is LNHDA and CDR2 is SQIVND (reference sequence). The CDR3 loop is CASSIQVYYGYTF. As DNA, the CDR3 is TGTGCCAGTAGTATCCAGGTATACTATGGCTACACCTTC.

This rearrangement joins TRBV7-2 to TRBJ2-7, with 7 positions matching TRBD2. With V trimmed by 1 base and J by 3 bases, 9 bases remained unmatched. The germline gives CDR1 SGHTA, CDR2 FQGNSA. The CDR3 is 16 residues long. CDR3 sequence: CASSLGFASGIYEQYF. The CDR3 coding sequence is TGTGCCAGCAGCTTAGGGTTCGCTAGCGGAATCTACGAGCAGTACTTC.

The chain is built from TRBV11-2 and TRBJ1-1, with 7 bases lining up with TRBD1. This CDR3 is 14 amino acids long. J lost 1 base, V lost 4 bases, and 3 bases had no gene match. Germline V gene lookup returns CDR1 SGHAT and CDR2 FQNNGV. CDR3 protein: CASSYRQGNTEAFF. The CDR3 DNA reads TGTGCCAGCAGCTATCGACAGGGGAACACTGAAGCTTTCTTT.

The CDR3 loop is CSVESAGRGPGYTF. DNA for the CDR3: TGCAGCGTTGAATCCGCAGGCAGGGGGCCTGGCTACACCTTC. V is TRBV29-1 and J is TRBJ1-2; the match to TRBD1 covers 8 bases. Looked up from germline, CDR1 is SQVTM and CDR2 is ANQGSEA. Germline trimming cut 2 bases from V and 7 bases from J; bases unmatched to any gene: 9. The CDR3 consists of 14 residues. The full variable domain, rest sourced from reference TRBV29-1 and TRBJ1-2, is SAVISQKPSRDICQRGTSLTIQCQVDSQVTMMFWYRQQPGQSLTLIATANQGSEATYESGFVIDKFPISRPNLTFSTLTVSNMSPEDSSIYLCSVESAGRGPGYTFGSGTRLTVV.

CDR3 coding DNA: TGTGCCAGCAGTGAATCCCTGACAGGGACGAGGGAAAAACTGTTTTTT. Protein: CASSESLTGTREKLFF. The chain uses TRBV25-1 and TRBJ1-4; 7 bases align to TRBD1. The V gene's germline CDR1 is MGHDK and CDR2 SYGVNS. The CDR3 is made up of 16 amino acids. The V segment lost 1 base and the J segment 8 bases; nucleotides outside the gene matches: 10.

The rearrangement uses TRBV7-9 and TRBJ2-1, with D perhaps TRBD1 (5 bases). The length of the CDR3 is 16 residues. CDR1 is SEHNR, CDR2 FQNEAQ, per germline (reference sequence). The V end was cut by 0 bases, the J end by 6 bases, with 15 bases between. The CDR3 DNA reads TGTGCCAGCAGCTTAGCAGCAGGGCAGTTGGGCAATGAGCAGTTCTTC. This sequence encodes CASSLAAGQLGNEQFF.

The chain combines TRBV7-8 with TRBJ2-7; possible D gene TRBD2, 6 bases. Germline V gene data show CDR1 as SGHVS and CDR2 as FQNEAQ. This CDR3 has 14 amino acids. With 3 bases removed from V and 2 bases from J, the gap between germline ends came to 11 bases. CDR3 region: CASSLGGLAYEQYF. CDR3 coding DNA: TGTGCCAGCAGCTTGGGGGGACTTGCCTACGAGCAGTACTTC. Filled out from reference TRBV7-8 and TRBJ2-7, the complete variable domain reads GAGVSQSPRYKVAKRGQDVALRCDPISGHVSLFWYQQALGQGPEFLTYFQNEAQLDKSGLPSDRFFAERPEGSVSTLKIQRTQQEDSAVYLCASSLGGLAYEQYFGPGTRLTVT.

V gene TRBV7-2 combines with J gene TRBJ2-2; 7 positions agree with TRBD2. J lost 3 bases, V lost 3 bases, and 7 bases had no gene match. CDR3 length: 16 residues. Germline V gene data show CDR1 as SGHTA and CDR2 as FQGNSA. CDR3 in amino acids: CASSFQGSGYTGELFF. CDR3 in DNA: TGTGCCAGCAGCTTCCAGGGTAGCGGGTACACCGGGGAGCTGTTTTTT. The entire variable domain, with the rest obtained from reference TRBV7-2 and TRBJ2-2, is as follows: GAGVSQSPSNKVTEKGKDVELRCDPISGHTALYWYRQSLGQGLEFLIYFQGNSAPDKSGLPSDRFSAERTGGSVSTLTIQRTQQEDSAVYLCASSFQGSGYTGELFFGEGSRLTVL.

The gene calls are TRBV28 and TRBJ2-5; tentatively, D is TRBD1 (6 bases). The germline V gene encodes CDR1 MDHEN and CDR2 SYDVKM. The CDR3 extends over 16 amino acids. Trimming cost V 7 bases and J 1 base, with 19 bases left between them. CDR3 coding DNA: TGTGCCAGCATTGCCGCCGGCAGGGGCCCCCAAGAGACCCAGTACTTC. As protein: CASIAAGRGPQETQYF.

The chain recombines TRBV5-6 with TRBJ1-5; TRBD1 matches at 8 bases. V lost 3 bases, J lost 0 bases, and 8 bases stayed unmatched. This CDR3 is built from 17 residues. CDR1 and CDR2 from the germline V gene are SGHDT and YYEEEE. CDR3: CASSSTGGAYSNQPQHF. The CDR3 DNA reads as TGTGCCAGCAGCTCCACAGGGGGGGCTTATAGCAATCAGCCCCAGCATTTT.